The rows below give T cell receptor beta chains drawn from one sample of a study of blood T cell repertoires in COVID-19. Using immunoSEQ multiplex PCR, the repertoire was profiled, and TCRdb retains in-frame clones only, with some absent. The table has a few hundred thousand clones, 80% to 85% seen once. Source material: peripheral blood. The receptors derive from a woman aged 55-75 years who had recovered from COVID-19. CDR3s include the opening cysteine and the closing phenylalanine or tryptophan. Fields, in order: V gene, D gene, J gene, clone size, CDR3 DNA, CDR3 protein. A D gene is named only where the DNA matches it firmly. Only some rows state a clone size, as once, few, many or a class for expanded clones.

>TRBV29-1|.|TRBJ1-1|.
TGCAGCGTTGAGAGCGGGCTTGGAGCTTTCTTT
CSVESGLGAFF
>TRBV7-2|.|TRBJ1-5|few
TGTGCCAGCAGCCGACACCCTGATCAGCCCCAGCATTTT
CASSRHPDQPQHF
>TRBV19|.|TRBJ1-5|.
TGTGCCAGTAGTAAGGCCGGGAGCAATCAGCCCCAGCATTTT
CASSKAGSNQPQHF
>TRBV6-4|.|TRBJ2-3|.
TGTGCCAGCAGTCCCCAGGGCACAGATACGCAGTATTTT
CASSPQGTDTQYF
>TRBV6-2/TRBV6-3|.|TRBJ2-1|.
TGTGCCAGCAGTTACTCTGGGACTGGCTACAATGAGCAGTTCTTC
CASSYSGTGYNEQFF
>TRBV11-2|TRBD1|TRBJ1-1|.
TGTGCCAGCAGCCTAGAGTGGGGCAGGGGGCAGGCTGAAGCTTTCTTT
CASSLEWGRGQAEAFF
>TRBV21-1|.|TRBJ2-7|.
TGTGCCAGCAGCAAAGACACGGGGTCAGTGTCCGAGCAGTACTTC
CASSKDTGSVSEQYF
>TRBV7-2|.|TRBJ1-6|.
TGTGCCAGCAGCTTAAGGGGCAGACTTTCACCCCTCCACTTT
CASSLRGRLSPLHF
>TRBV5-6|.|TRBJ2-1|few
TGTGCCAGCAGCCCAACTACGAGCTCCTACAATGAGCAGTTCTTC
CASSPTTSSYNEQFF
>TRBV6-5|.|TRBJ1-1|.
TGTGCCAGCAGGGCCAGGGGTAACACTGAAGCTTTCTTT
CASRARGNTEAFF
>TRBV7-8|TRBD2|TRBJ2-2|.
TGTGCCAGCAGCCCACTAGCGGGGACGAACACCGGGGAGCTGTTTTTT
CASSPLAGTNTGELFF
>TRBV2|.|TRBJ1-3|.
TGTGCCAGCACTAGAACGCAAAACTCTGGAAACACCATATATTTT
CASTRTQNSGNTIYF
>TRBV6-5|TRBD1|TRBJ1-1|once
TGTGCCAGCAGCAGTGGGGACAGAGAAGCTTTCTTT
CASSSGDREAFF
>TRBV3-1/TRBV3-2|.|TRBJ1-6|.
TGTGCCAGCAGCCAACCAGATTCACCCCTCCACTTT
CASSQPDSPLHF
>TRBV7-2|.|TRBJ1-2|.
TGTGCCAGCAGCGTGGAACTGGGGCGCCATGGCTACACCTTC
CASSVELGRHGYTF
>TRBV7-2|TRBD2|TRBJ2-5|.
TGTGCCAGCAGCCTCGTAGCGGGGGGCCAGGAGACCCAGTACTTC
CASSLVAGGQETQYF
>TRBV5-1|.|TRBJ2-3|.
TGCGCCAGCAGCTTGAGCGGGCCAAACACAGATACGCAGTATTTT
CASSLSGPNTDTQYF
>TRBV7-2|.|TRBJ1-2|.
TGTGCCAGCAGCCCCGGCAGGGGTTACTATGGCTACACCTTC
CASSPGRGYYGYTF
>TRBV19|.|TRBJ1-5|.
TGTGCCAGTAGTATTACGGTGGAGGGTAGACAGCCCCAGCATTTT
CASSITVEGRQPQHF
>TRBV3-1/TRBV3-2|TRBD2|TRBJ2-5|.
TGTGCCAGCAGCCTTTACCCGGGACTAGGGAACCAAGAGACCCAGTACTTC
CASSLYPGLGNQETQYF
>TRBV12-5|.|TRBJ2-7|few
TGTGCTAGTGGTTTAGGCGGACTCGAGCAGTACTTC
CASGLGGLEQYF
>TRBV9|.|TRBJ2-3|few
TGTGCCAGCAGCTCGACAGGACCAGATACGCAGTATTTT
CASSSTGPDTQYF
>TRBV5-1|.|TRBJ2-7|few
TGCGCCAGCAGCTTGACGGGCTACGAGCAGTACTTC
CASSLTGYEQYF
>TRBV7-6|.|TRBJ1-1|.
TGTGCCAGCAGCTTAGCGGGCAGGGGGAACACTGAAGCTTTCTTT
CASSLAGRGNTEAFF
>TRBV19|TRBD1|TRBJ1-5|once
TGTGCCAGTAGTGTTCACAGGGGCGACCAGCCCCAGCATTTT
CASSVHRGDQPQHF
>TRBV5-6|.|TRBJ1-2|once
TGTGCCAGCAGCTCATCGGGGATTTATGGCTACACCTTC
CASSSSGIYGYTF
>TRBV5-5|.|TRBJ2-7|.
TGTGCCAGCAGCAGTGGCTGGGGCAAGACCTACGAGCAGTACTTC
CASSSGWGKTYEQYF
>TRBV19|.|TRBJ2-2|few
TGTGCCAGTAGTATTACCGGGGGACGGACCGGGGAGCTGTTTTTT
CASSITGGRTGELFF
>TRBV10-1|TRBD2|TRBJ2-1|.
TGCGCCAGCAGTGAGGGTACTAGCGGGGCCTACAATGAGCAGTTCTTC
CASSEGTSGAYNEQFF
>TRBV27|TRBD2|TRBJ2-7|.
TGTGCCAGCAGTTTCCTAGCGGGGGTCTCCTACGAGCAGTACTTC
CASSFLAGVSYEQYF
>TRBV7-3|TRBD1|TRBJ2-7|once
TGTGCCAGCAGCTTAGTAGGGGGCCCCTACGAGCAGTACTTC
CASSLVGGPYEQYF
>TRBV19|TRBD1|TRBJ1-6|.
TGTGCCAGTGCTCTTGACAGGGCTGATAATTCACCCCTCCACTTT
CASALDRADNSPLHF
>TRBV19|TRBD2|TRBJ2-5|.
TGTGCCAGTAGTATAGATCGAGTAGCGGGGCAAGAGACCCAGTACTTC
CASSIDRVAGQETQYF
>TRBV4-2|TRBD1|TRBJ1-2|.
TGTGCCAGCAGCCAAGGGGGACAGGGAGGCTATGGCTACACCTTC
CASSQGGQGGYGYTF
>TRBV2|TRBD1|TRBJ1-5|.
TGTGCCAGCAGGATGGACAGGGCAAGTCAGCCCCAGCATTTT
CASRMDRASQPQHF
>TRBV11-2|TRBD1|TRBJ1-1|.
TGTGCCAGCAGCTTAGTTAATTGGGACAGCTTGGGCACTGAAGCTTTCTTT
CASSLVNWDSLGTEAFF
>TRBV15|.|TRBJ1-5|.
TGTGCCACCAGCGGCAGGTCGGTTCAGCCCCAGCATTTT
CATSGRSVQPQHF
>TRBV27|.|TRBJ1-5|.
TGTGCCAGCAGTTTACGCAGGCAGAGCAATCAGCCCCAGCATTTT
CASSLRRQSNQPQHF
>TRBV10-3|TRBD1|TRBJ2-5|.
TGTGCCATCAGCGAGACAGGGGGCCAAGAGACCCAGTACTTC
CAISETGGQETQYF
>TRBV30|.|TRBJ1-5|few
TGTGCCTGTGGGGCCAGTAGCAATCAGCCCCAGCATTTT
CACGASSNQPQHF
>TRBV12-5|.|TRBJ2-1|.
TGTGCTAGTGCCTCCCCCCTTACAAATGAGCAGTTCTTC
CASASPLTNEQFF
>TRBV10-3|TRBD1|TRBJ1-2|.
TGTGCCATCAGGGGGACAGGAATTAACTATGGCTACACCTTC
CAIRGTGINYGYTF
>TRBV4-1|.|TRBJ1-2|.
TGCGCCAGCAGCCAAGATGACGGGTCAGATTATGGCTACACCTTC
CASSQDDGSDYGYTF
>TRBV4-1|TRBD1|TRBJ1-2|.
TGCGCCAGCAGCCGGTATTCGACAGGGACCAATGGCTACACCTTC
CASSRYSTGTNGYTF
>TRBV5-1|TRBD2|TRBJ2-3|.
TGCGCCAGCAGCTTGGAGCTAGCGGGGGGGCGGACAGATACGCAGTATTTT
CASSLELAGGRTDTQYF
>TRBV9|.|TRBJ2-1|many
TGTGCCAGCAGCGTATCCGCGGGGCAGTACAATGAGCAGTTCTTC
CASSVSAGQYNEQFF
>TRBV15|TRBD1|TRBJ1-4|.
TGTGCCACCACCACGCCAGGGGGTAATGAAAAACTGTTTTTT
CATTTPGGNEKLFF
>TRBV19|.|TRBJ2-7|.
TGTGCCAGTAGTACGGGGGACAGTCTAGTCCCCTACTACGAGCAGTACTTC
CASSTGDSLVPYYEQYF
>TRBV6-1|TRBD1|TRBJ1-6|once
TGTGCCAGCAGTGAAGACACGGGACAGGGCCTCTCCTATAATTCACCCCTCCACTTT
CASSEDTGQGLSYNSPLHF
>TRBV9|.|TRBJ1-3|.
TGTGCCAGCAGCGTAACTCAGGGCCCTGGAAACACCATATATTTT
CASSVTQGPGNTIYF
>TRBV7-2|.|TRBJ2-7|.
TGTGCCAGCAGCTTCCAATCGGGTCATTCCTACGAGCAGTACTTC
CASSFQSGHSYEQYF
>TRBV5-1|TRBD1|TRBJ1-1|.
TGCGCCAGCAGCTCCGCAGGACAGGGATCGGGAACTGAAGCTTTCTTT
CASSSAGQGSGTEAFF